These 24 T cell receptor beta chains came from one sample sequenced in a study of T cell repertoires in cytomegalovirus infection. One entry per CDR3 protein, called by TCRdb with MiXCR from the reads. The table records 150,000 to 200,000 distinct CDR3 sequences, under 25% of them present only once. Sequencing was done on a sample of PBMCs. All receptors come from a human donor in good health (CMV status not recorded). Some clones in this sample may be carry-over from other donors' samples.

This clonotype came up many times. CDR3 in DNA: TGTGCCAGCAGTGGCGGGACTGGATTCCAAGAGACCCAGTACTTC. Residues: CASSGGTGFQETQYF. The chain links TRBV2 to TRBJ2-5, with D perhaps matching TRBD2 (6 bases). CDR1 SNHLY and CDR2 FYNNEI come from the germline V gene. This CDR3 has 15 amino acids. Trimming removed 4 bases from V and 1 base from J, with 13 bases in between.

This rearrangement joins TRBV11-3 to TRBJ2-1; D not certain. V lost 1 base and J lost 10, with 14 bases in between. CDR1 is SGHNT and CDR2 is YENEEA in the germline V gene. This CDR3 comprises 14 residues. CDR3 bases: TGTGCCAGCAGCTTAGCGGGTCGTAGCCCCGAGCAGTTCTTC. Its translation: CASSLAGRSPEQFF.

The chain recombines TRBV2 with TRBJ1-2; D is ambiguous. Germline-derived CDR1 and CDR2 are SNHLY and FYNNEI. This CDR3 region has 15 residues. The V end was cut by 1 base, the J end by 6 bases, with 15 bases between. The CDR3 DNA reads TGTGCCAGCAGTGAAGATCTCGCGGAGCTCGATGGCTACACCTTC. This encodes CASSEDLAELDGYTF.

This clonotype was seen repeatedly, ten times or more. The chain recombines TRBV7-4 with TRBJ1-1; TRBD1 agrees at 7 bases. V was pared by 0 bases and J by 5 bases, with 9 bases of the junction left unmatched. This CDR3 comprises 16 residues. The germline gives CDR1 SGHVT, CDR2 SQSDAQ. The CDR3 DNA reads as TGTGCCAGCAGCTTAGCGGCGGGGGCAGGGGGTACTGAAGCTTTCTTT. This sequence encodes CASSLAAGAGGTEAFF.

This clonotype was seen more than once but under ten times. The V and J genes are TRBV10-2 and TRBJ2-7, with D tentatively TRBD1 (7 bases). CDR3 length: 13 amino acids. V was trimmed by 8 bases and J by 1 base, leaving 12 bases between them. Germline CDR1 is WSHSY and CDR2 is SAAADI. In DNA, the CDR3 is TGCGCCAGCGGGGGGACAGCGTCCTACGAGCAGTACTTC. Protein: CASGGTASYEQYF.

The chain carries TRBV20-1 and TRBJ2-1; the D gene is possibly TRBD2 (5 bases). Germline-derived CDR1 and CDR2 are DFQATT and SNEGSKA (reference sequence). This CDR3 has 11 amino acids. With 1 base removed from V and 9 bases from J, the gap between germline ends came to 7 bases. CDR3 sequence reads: CSARAGTEQFF. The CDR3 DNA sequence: TGCAGTGCTAGAGCGGGAACTGAGCAGTTCTTC.

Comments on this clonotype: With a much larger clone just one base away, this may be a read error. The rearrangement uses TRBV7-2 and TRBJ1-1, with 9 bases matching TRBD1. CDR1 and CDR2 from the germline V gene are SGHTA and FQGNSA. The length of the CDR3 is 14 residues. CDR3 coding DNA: TGTGCCAGCAGCCGGGACAGGGTGCCCCCCGAAGCTATCTTT. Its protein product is CASSRDRVPPEAIF.

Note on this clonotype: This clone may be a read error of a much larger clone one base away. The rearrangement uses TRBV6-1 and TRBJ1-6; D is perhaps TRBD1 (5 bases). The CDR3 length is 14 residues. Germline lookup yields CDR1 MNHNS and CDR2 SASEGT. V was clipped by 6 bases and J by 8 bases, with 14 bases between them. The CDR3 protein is CASRPDMGHSPLHF. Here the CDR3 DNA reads TGTGCCAGCAGGCCCGACATGGGGCATTCACCCCTCCACTTT.

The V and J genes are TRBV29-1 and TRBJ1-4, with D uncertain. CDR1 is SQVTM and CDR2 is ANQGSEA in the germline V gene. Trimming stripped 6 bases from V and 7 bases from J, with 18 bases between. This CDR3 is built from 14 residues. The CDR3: CSVRGGGRSEKLFF. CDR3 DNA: TGCAGCGTGCGTGGAGGAGGGCGGTCTGAAAAACTGTTTTTT.

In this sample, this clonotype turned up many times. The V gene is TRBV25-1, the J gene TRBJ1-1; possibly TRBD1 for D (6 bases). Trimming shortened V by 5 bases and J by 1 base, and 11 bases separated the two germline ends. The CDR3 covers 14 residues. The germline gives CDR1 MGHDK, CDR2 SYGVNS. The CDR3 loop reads CASSRTGQNTEAFF. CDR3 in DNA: TGTGCCAGCAGTCGAACAGGGCAGAACACTGAAGCTTTCTTT. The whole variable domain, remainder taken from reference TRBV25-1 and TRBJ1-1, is EADIYQTPRYLVIGTGKKITLECSQTMGHDKMYWYQQDPGMELHLIHYSYGVNSTEKGDLSSESTVSRIRTEHFPLTLESARPSHTSQYLCASSRTGQNTEAFFGQGTRLTVV.

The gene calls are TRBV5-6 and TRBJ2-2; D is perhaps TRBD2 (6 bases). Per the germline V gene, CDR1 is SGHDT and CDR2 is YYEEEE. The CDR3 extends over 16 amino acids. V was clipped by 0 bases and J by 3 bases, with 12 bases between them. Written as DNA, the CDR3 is TGTGCCAGCAGCTTGGTCTCCGGGAGTTACACCGGGGAGCTGTTTTTT. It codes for CASSLVSGSYTGELFF.

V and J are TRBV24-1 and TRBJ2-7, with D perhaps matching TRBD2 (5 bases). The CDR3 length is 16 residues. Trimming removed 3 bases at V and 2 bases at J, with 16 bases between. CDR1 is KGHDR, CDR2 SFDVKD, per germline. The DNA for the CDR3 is TGTGCCACCAGTGATATACCCGCAGCGGAGACCTACGAGCAGTACTTC. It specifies CATSDIPAAETYEQYF.

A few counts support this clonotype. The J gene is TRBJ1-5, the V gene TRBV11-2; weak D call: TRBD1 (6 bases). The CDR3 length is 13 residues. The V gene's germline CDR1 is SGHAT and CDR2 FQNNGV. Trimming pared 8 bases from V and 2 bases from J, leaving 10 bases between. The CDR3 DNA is TGTGCCAGCGGGGCAGGGGGCAATCAGCCCCAGCATTTT. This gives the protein CASGAGGNQPQHF.

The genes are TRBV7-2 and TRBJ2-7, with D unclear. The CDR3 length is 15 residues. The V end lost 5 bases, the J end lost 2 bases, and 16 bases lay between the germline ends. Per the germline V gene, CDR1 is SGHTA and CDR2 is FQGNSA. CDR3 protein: CASSPYLSGPYEQYF. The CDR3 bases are TGTGCCAGCAGCCCGTATTTATCGGGTCCCTACGAGCAGTACTTC.

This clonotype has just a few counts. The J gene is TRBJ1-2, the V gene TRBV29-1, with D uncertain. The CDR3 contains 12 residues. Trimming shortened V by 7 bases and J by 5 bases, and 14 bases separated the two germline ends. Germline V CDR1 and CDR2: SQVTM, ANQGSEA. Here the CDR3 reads CSAREGGYGYTF. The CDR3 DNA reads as TGCAGCGCCCGGGAGGGTGGATATGGCTACACCTTC.

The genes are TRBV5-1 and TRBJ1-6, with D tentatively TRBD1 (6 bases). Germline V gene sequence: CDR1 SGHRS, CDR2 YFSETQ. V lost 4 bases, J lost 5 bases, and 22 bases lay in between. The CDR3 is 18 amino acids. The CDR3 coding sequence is TGCGCCAGCAGCCTCATTCCCAATGACAGGATTAATAATTCACCCCTCCACTTT. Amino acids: CASSLIPNDRINNSPLHF.

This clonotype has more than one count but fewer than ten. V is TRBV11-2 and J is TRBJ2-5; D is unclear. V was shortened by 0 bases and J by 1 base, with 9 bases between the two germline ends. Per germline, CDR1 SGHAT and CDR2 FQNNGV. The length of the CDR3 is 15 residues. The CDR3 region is CASSLDLPAQETQYF. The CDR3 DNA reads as TGTGCCAGCAGCTTAGATCTCCCAGCCCAAGAGACCCAGTACTTC.

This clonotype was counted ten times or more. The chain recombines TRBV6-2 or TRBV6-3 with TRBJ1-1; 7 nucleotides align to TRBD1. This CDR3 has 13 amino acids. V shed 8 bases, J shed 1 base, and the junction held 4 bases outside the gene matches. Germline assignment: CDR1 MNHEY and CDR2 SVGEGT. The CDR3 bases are TGTGCCAGCCGGGACAGCTCGAACACTGAAGCTTTCTTT. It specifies CASRDSSNTEAFF.

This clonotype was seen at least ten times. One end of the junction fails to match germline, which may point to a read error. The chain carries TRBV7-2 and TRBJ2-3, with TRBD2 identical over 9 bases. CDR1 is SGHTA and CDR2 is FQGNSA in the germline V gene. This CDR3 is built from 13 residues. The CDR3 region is CASSSTPGLAPIF. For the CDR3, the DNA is TGTGCCAGCAGCTCAACCCCAGGACTAGCGCCGATCTTT.

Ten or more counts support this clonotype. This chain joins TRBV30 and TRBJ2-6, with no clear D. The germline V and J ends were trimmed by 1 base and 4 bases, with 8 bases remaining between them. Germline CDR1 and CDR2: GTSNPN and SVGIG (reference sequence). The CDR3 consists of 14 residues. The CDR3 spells CAWSAAWGANVLTF. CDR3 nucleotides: TGTGCCTGGAGTGCCGCCTGGGGGGCCAACGTCCTGACTTTC.

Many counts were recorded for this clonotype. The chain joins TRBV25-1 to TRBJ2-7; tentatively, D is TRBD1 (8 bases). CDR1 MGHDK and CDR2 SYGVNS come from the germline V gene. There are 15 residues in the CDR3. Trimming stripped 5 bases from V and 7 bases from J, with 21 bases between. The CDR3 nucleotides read TGTGCCAGCAGTATCGGGGGGACAGGCCGTGCGGAGCAGTACTTC. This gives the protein CASSIGGTGRAEQYF.

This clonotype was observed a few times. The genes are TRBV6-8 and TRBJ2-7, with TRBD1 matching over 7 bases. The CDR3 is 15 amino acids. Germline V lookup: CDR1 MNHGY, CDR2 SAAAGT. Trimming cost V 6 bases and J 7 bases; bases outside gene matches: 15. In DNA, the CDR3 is TGTGCCAGCAGCTTATCGCGGACAGGCGGCGGGGAGCAGTACTTC. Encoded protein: CASSLSRTGGGEQYF.

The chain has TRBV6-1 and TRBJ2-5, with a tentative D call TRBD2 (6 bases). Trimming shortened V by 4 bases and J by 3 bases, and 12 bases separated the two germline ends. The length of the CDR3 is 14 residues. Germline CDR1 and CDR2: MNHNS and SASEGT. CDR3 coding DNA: TGTGCCAGCAGTGTTGGAGGGGTTGAAGAGACCCAGTACTTC. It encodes CASSVGGVEETQYF.

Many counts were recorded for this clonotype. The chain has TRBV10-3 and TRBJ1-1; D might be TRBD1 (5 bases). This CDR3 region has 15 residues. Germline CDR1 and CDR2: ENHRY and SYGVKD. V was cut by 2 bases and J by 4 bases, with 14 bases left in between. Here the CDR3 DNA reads TGTGCCATCAGTGAGGTACAGGATTGGGGCACTGAAGCTTTCTTT. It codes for CAISEVQDWGTEAFF.